The T cell receptor (beta chain) described here comes from a study of blood T cells in healthy people across ages. Study summary: Capturing about one barcoded beta molecule per two T cells was achieved by template switching. The study, taken as a whole, reports: PBMCs went unsorted, and a conclusive naive versus antigen-experienced comparison was therefore prevented. With donor CMV status unknown, expanded clonotype changes were possibly confounded.

No fewer than 6 million PBMCs went into each sample. Next came a second PCR, run for about 6 to 12 cycles, which used a sample-barcoded 5' primer along with a J-beta primer mix. One entry per CDR3 protein results from TCRdb running MiXCR on the 5' RACE reads. The table records about 940,000 distinct CDR3 sequences, 45% to 50% of them present only once. Concerning this clonotype itself: Antigen specificity is unknown. The germline gene is not matched at one end of the junction; a read error may be the cause.

CDR3 length: 11 amino acids. CDR1 LGHDT and CDR2 YNNKEL come from the germline V gene (reference sequence). The TCR originated in a man between 25 and 39 years old in good health. V usage is TRBV3-1 and J usage is TRBJ2-1, with a tentative D call TRBD2 (6 bases). Sequenced: blood. CDR3 DNA sequence: TGTGCCAGCAACCAAGCGGGTGAGCAGTTCTTC. Its translation: CASNQAGEQFF.